This T cell receptor beta chain was recorded in a study of CD8 T cells in Susac syndrome. The CDR3 runs 12 residues. Trimming took 6 bases from V and 4 from J; bases not matched to a gene: 5. CDR1 and CDR2 (germline): SQVTM, ANQGSEA. Random hexamers were used to reverse transcribe the RNA input (about 0.45 to 1 ug). TCRdb independently ran MiXCR on the immunoSEQ multiplex PCR reads; one entry per CDR3 protein. The table records around 160,000 distinct CDR3 sequences, roughly 94% of them present only once. The receptor's source is a human donor with multiple sclerosis. V and J are TRBV29-1 and TRBJ1-1; 7 bases are shared with TRBD1. Sequencing was carried out using CD4+ T cells from PBMCs. The CDR3 nucleotides are TGCAGCGTGCACAGGGGAGGCACTGAAGCTTTCTTT. Encoded protein: CSVHRGGTEAFF.